Listed below are T cell receptor beta chains from one sample, sequenced in a study of cytomegalovirus exposure and HLA in healthy donors. This table comes from immunoSEQ multiplex PCR, and its TCRdb copy is limited to in-frame clones, with some not included. This repertoire shows 100,000 to 150,000 clones, roughly 89% found once; its top ten account for roughly 2%. Input material: PBMCs. Every receptor here comes from a woman in her late teens or twenties in good health and CMV-seronegative. The CDR3 runs from the conserved cysteine through the conserved F or W. The D gene is left open where the match is weak. Where a row states a size, it is once, few, many or the class of an expanded clone; other rows omit it.

len: 16
v_gene: TRBV5-1
d_gene: .
abundance: .
j_gene: TRBJ1-1
CDR3nt: TGCGCCAGCAGTTTGGGGCTAGGGGGTTACGGCACTGAAGCTTTCTTT
CDR3aa: CASSLGLGGYGTEAFF

len: 14
v_gene: TRBV5-8
d_gene: .
abundance: .
j_gene: TRBJ2-7
CDR3nt: TGTGCCAGCAGCTTGGTCGGGGACTCCTACGAGCAGTACTTC
CDR3aa: CASSLVGDSYEQYF

len: 18
v_gene: TRBV5-1
d_gene: TRBD2
abundance: once
j_gene: TRBJ2-1
CDR3nt: TGCGCCAGCAGCCAAGAGGGGCTAGCGGAACCTCTTTACAATGAGCAGTTCTTC
CDR3aa: CASSQEGLAEPLYNEQFF

len: 16
v_gene: TRBV23-1
d_gene: TRBD1
abundance: .
j_gene: TRBJ1-1
CDR3nt: TGCGCCAGCAGTCCAACCCGGGGACAGATGAACACTGAAGCTTTCTTT
CDR3aa: CASSPTRGQMNTEAFF

len: 18
v_gene: TRBV5-4
d_gene: TRBD2
abundance: .
j_gene: TRBJ2-1
CDR3nt: TGTGCCAGCAGCTTTTGGACTAGCGGGAGGGAGTCCTACAATGAGCAGTTCTTC
CDR3aa: CASSFWTSGRESYNEQFF

len: 14
v_gene: TRBV5-1
d_gene: .
abundance: .
j_gene: TRBJ1-1
CDR3nt: TGCGCCAGCAGCTTGGCTCAGGGTGTCACTGAAGCTTTCTTT
CDR3aa: CASSLAQGVTEAFF

len: 17
v_gene: TRBV19
d_gene: .
abundance: .
j_gene: TRBJ1-5
CDR3nt: TGTGCCAGTAGTATTGGTGGGTCAGGGTCTATTAGGGAGCCCCAGCATTTT
CDR3aa: CASSIGGSGSIREPQHF

len: 15
v_gene: TRBV18
d_gene: .
abundance: .
j_gene: TRBJ1-4
CDR3nt: TGTGCCAGCTCACCTCCGACCCGGGGGAATGAAAAACTGTTTTTT
CDR3aa: CASSPPTRGNEKLFF

len: 14
v_gene: TRBV11-3
d_gene: TRBD1
abundance: .
j_gene: TRBJ1-1
CDR3nt: TGTGCCAGCAGCACCCGCTCAGGGGGCACTGAAGCTTTCTTT
CDR3aa: CASSTRSGGTEAFF

len: 15
v_gene: TRBV19
d_gene: TRBD1
abundance: .
j_gene: TRBJ2-1
CDR3nt: TGTGCCAGTAGTTTAGGACAGGGGTCCTACAATGAGCAGTTCTTC
CDR3aa: CASSLGQGSYNEQFF

len: 11
v_gene: TRBV6-1
d_gene: .
abundance: once
j_gene: TRBJ1-1
CDR3nt: TGTGCCAGCAGCCGCCTCCGGTTGGCTTTCTTT
CDR3aa: CASSRLRLAFF

len: 13
v_gene: TRBV6-5
d_gene: .
abundance: .
j_gene: TRBJ2-7
CDR3nt: TGTGCCAGCAGTTACCCTGGGACATCTGAGCAGTACTTC
CDR3aa: CASSYPGTSEQYF

len: 22
v_gene: TRBV28
d_gene: TRBD2
abundance: .
j_gene: TRBJ2-1
CDR3nt: TGTGCCAGCAGTTTATCCGCGCAGGATAAAGGGACTAGCGGGAGCTCCTACAATGAGCAGTTCTTC
CDR3aa: CASSLSAQDKGTSGSSYNEQFF

len: 14
v_gene: TRBV7-9
d_gene: .
abundance: .
j_gene: TRBJ1-2
CDR3nt: TGTGCCAGCAGCCTGGCAGTCCGGGACTATGGCTACACCTTC
CDR3aa: CASSLAVRDYGYTF

len: 16
v_gene: TRBV7-8
d_gene: TRBD2
abundance: .
j_gene: TRBJ2-1
CDR3nt: TGTGCCAGCAGCTTGGCGGGACTAGCGGCATACAATGAGCAGTTCTTC
CDR3aa: CASSLAGLAAYNEQFF

len: 13
v_gene: TRBV5-1
d_gene: .
abundance: .
j_gene: TRBJ2-3
CDR3nt: TGCGCCAGCAGCCCGGCGGCCACAGATACGCAGTATTTT
CDR3aa: CASSPAATDTQYF

len: 15
v_gene: TRBV9
d_gene: .
abundance: .
j_gene: TRBJ1-1
CDR3nt: TGTGCCAGCAGCTCTCAAGGGGGGGTGAACACTGAAGCTTTCTTT
CDR3aa: CASSSQGGVNTEAFF

len: 14
v_gene: TRBV6-1
d_gene: .
abundance: once
j_gene: TRBJ1-5
CDR3nt: TGTGCCAGCAGCCTATCAGGGGGCAATCAGCCCCAGCATTTT
CDR3aa: CASSLSGGNQPQHF

len: 16
v_gene: TRBV4-1
d_gene: TRBD1
abundance: .
j_gene: TRBJ2-7
CDR3nt: TGCGCCAGCAGCCCGCCACCGGGACAGGGGTCCTACGAGCAGTACTTC
CDR3aa: CASSPPPGQGSYEQYF

len: 14
v_gene: TRBV19
d_gene: TRBD1
abundance: .
j_gene: TRBJ2-7
CDR3nt: TGTGCCAGTAGTATAGGGCAGGGGGCCTACGAGCAGTACTTC
CDR3aa: CASSIGQGAYEQYF

len: 13
v_gene: TRBV11-2
d_gene: .
abundance: once
j_gene: TRBJ1-2
CDR3nt: TGTGCCAGCAGCTTAGTTAACGAGGGCGGCTACACCTTC
CDR3aa: CASSLVNEGGYTF

len: 16
v_gene: TRBV13
d_gene: .
abundance: .
j_gene: TRBJ1-2
CDR3nt: TGTGCCAGCAGCTTAGGCCTCTTAGGCAGGGAAGTTGGCTACACCTTC
CDR3aa: CASSLGLLGREVGYTF

len: 13
v_gene: TRBV21-1
d_gene: .
abundance: .
j_gene: TRBJ1-1
CDR3nt: TGTGCCAGCTCGAAGGGCAGGGGGCCTGAAGCTTTCTTT
CDR3aa: CASSKGRGPEAFF

len: 13
v_gene: TRBV6-1
d_gene: .
abundance: .
j_gene: TRBJ1-1
CDR3nt: TGTGCCAGCAGTGAAAATCCAGGGGCTGAAGCTTTCTTT
CDR3aa: CASSENPGAEAFF

len: 13
v_gene: TRBV5-1
d_gene: TRBD1
abundance: .
j_gene: TRBJ1-2
CDR3nt: TGCGCCAGCAGCGTACAGGGGGGAGAAGGCTACACCTTC
CDR3aa: CASSVQGGEGYTF

len: 11
v_gene: TRBV5-4
d_gene: .
abundance: .
j_gene: TRBJ2-1
CDR3nt: TGTGCCAGCAGCTTGGGGCTAGCGCAGTTCTTC
CDR3aa: CASSLGLAQFF

len: 12
v_gene: TRBV27
d_gene: .
abundance: .
j_gene: TRBJ1-4
CDR3nt: TGTGCCAGCAGGGGAGTTAGTGAAAAACTGTTTTTT
CDR3aa: CASRGVSEKLFF

len: 17
v_gene: TRBV27
d_gene: .
abundance: once
j_gene: TRBJ2-1
CDR3nt: TGTGCCAGCAGTTTATTTGGGGCCTCAACTGGATACAATGAGCAGTTCTTC
CDR3aa: CASSLFGASTGYNEQFF

len: 15
v_gene: TRBV4-1
d_gene: TRBD2
abundance: .
j_gene: TRBJ2-3
CDR3nt: TGCGCCAGCAGCCTCGAGACCAGCGGGGCAGATACGCAGTATTTT
CDR3aa: CASSLETSGADTQYF

len: 15
v_gene: TRBV7-9
d_gene: .
abundance: .
j_gene: TRBJ1-1
CDR3nt: TGTGCCAGCACCTATCCCGACAGACCGAACACTGAAGCTTTCTTT
CDR3aa: CASTYPDRPNTEAFF

len: 14
v_gene: TRBV14
d_gene: TRBD2
abundance: few
j_gene: TRBJ2-5
CDR3nt: TGTGCCAGCAGCCATTGGACTAGCGGAGAGACCCAGTACTTC
CDR3aa: CASSHWTSGETQYF

len: 15
v_gene: TRBV6-6
d_gene: TRBD1
abundance: .
j_gene: TRBJ1-3
CDR3nt: TGTGCCAGCAGCTCGACAGGGGCCTCCGGAAACACCATATATTTT
CDR3aa: CASSSTGASGNTIYF

len: 13
v_gene: TRBV6-1
d_gene: TRBD1
abundance: .
j_gene: TRBJ2-7
CDR3nt: TGTGCCAGCAGTTCCGAGACAGGGTTTGAGCAGTACTTC
CDR3aa: CASSSETGFEQYF

len: 19
v_gene: TRBV5-6
d_gene: TRBD1
abundance: .
j_gene: TRBJ1-3
CDR3nt: TGTGCCAGCAGCCCAGGGGGGACAGCGCCAGCCAACTCTGGAAACACCATATATTTT
CDR3aa: CASSPGGTAPANSGNTIYF

len: 11
v_gene: TRBV28
d_gene: .
abundance: .
j_gene: TRBJ2-7
CDR3nt: TGTGCCAGCAGTCCTCTCCACGAGCAGTACTTC
CDR3aa: CASSPLHEQYF

len: 14
v_gene: TRBV11-3
d_gene: .
abundance: .
j_gene: TRBJ1-1
CDR3nt: TGTGCCAGCACCTTGACAGACATGAACACTGAAGCTTTCTTT
CDR3aa: CASTLTDMNTEAFF

len: 15
v_gene: TRBV6-6
d_gene: TRBD1
abundance: .
j_gene: TRBJ2-7
CDR3nt: TGTGCCAGCGGTTCAACGGGACAGGGTTCCTACGAGCAGTACTTC
CDR3aa: CASGSTGQGSYEQYF

len: 17
v_gene: TRBV2
d_gene: .
abundance: .
j_gene: TRBJ2-7
CDR3nt: TGTGCCAGCACCGATGGGTACAGGGGTCGGAGGGGGGACGAGCAGTACTTC
CDR3aa: CASTDGYRGRRGDEQYF

len: 15
v_gene: TRBV5-6
d_gene: TRBD1
abundance: .
j_gene: TRBJ1-1
CDR3nt: TGTGCCAGCAGCTGGGGCGACAGGGTGAACACTGAAGCTTTCTTT
CDR3aa: CASSWGDRVNTEAFF